The source of this TCR beta chain is a study of blood T cell repertoires in COVID-19. How the authors handled the data: Counts of nucleated cells, estimated from reference gene primer amplification, were obtained. TCRdb keeps only in-frame clones here, not all; method: immunoSEQ multiplex PCR. For V, J and clone size, that table is used; D and trimming come from the DNA. The repertoire consists of nearly 350,000 clones, with roughly 89% occurring once and the leading ten covering approximately 3.5%. V shed 3 bases and J shed 4 bases, with 16 bases lying between them. The CDR3 spans 16 residues. CDR1 and CDR2 from the germline V gene are SGDLS and YYNGEE.

The clonotype comes from a woman younger than 35 who had recovered from COVID-19. The chain joins TRBV9 to TRBJ2-2; D may be TRBD2 (5 bases). The specimen sequenced was peripheral blood. CDR3 DNA: TGTGCCAGCAGCGCGTGCCCCTCGGGATGCACCGGGGAGCTGTTTTTT. This gives the protein CASSACPSGCTGELFF.